There are many counts of the clone carrying this T cell receptor beta chain. This record belongs to a study of neurological immune-mediated disorders. V shed 6 bases and J shed 2 bases, with 26 bases lying between them. The CDR3 extends over 18 amino acids. Germline assignment: CDR1 DFQATT and CDR2 SNEGSKA (reference sequence). MiXCR, run by TCRdb on the 5' RACE reads, gives a single entry per CDR3 protein. The sample lists 20,000 to 25,000 distinct CDR3 sequences, roughly 17% occurring once. The sample taken for sequencing was CD8+ T cells from blood. This chain connects TRBV20-1 to TRBJ2-1; possibly TRBD2 for D (7 bases). This TCR was recovered from a woman aged 18 to 35 with multiple sclerosis. This chain's CDR3 is CSADPRIRRGTPYNEQFF. Here the CDR3 DNA reads TGCAGTGCCGACCCCCGAATTCGGCGGGGGACACCCTACAATGAGCAGTTCTTC.